What follows are 24 T cell receptor beta chains derived from one specimen sequenced in a study of blood T cell repertoires in COVID-19. Produced via immunoSEQ multiplex PCR; TCRdb's table is partial and in-frame only. The repertoire holds some 160,000 clones, with over 70% as singletons. Sequencing was carried out using peripheral blood. The origin of the receptors is a woman between 70 and 85 years old who had recovered from COVID-19.

J is TRBJ2-1 and V is TRBV19; 12 bases are a match to TRBD2. V shed 5 bases, J shed 5 bases, and the junction held 10 bases outside the gene matches. Germline V CDR1 and CDR2: LNHDA, SQIVND (reference sequence). The CDR3 runs 17 residues. The CDR3: CASSPRRLAGGDNEQFF. The DNA of the CDR3 is TGTGCCAGTAGTCCTAGACGGCTAGCGGGAGGGGACAATGAGCAGTTCTTC.

J is TRBJ1-2 and V is TRBV30; no reliable D call. V gave up 7 bases and J gave up 8 bases, with 5 bases separating them. The CDR3 is 8 amino acids. The germline CDR1 and CDR2 sequences are GTSNPN and SVGIG (reference sequence). The CDR3 loop is CASTGYTF. CDR3 sequence (DNA): TGTGCCTCCACAGGCTACACCTTC. Looking up the rest from reference TRBV30 and TRBJ1-2 gives the full variable domain: SQTIHQWPATLVQPVGSPLSLECTVEGTSNPNLYWYRQAAGRGLQLLFYSVGIGQISSEVPQNLSASRPQDRQFILSSKKLLLSDSGFYLCASTGYTFGSGTRLTVV.

V and J are TRBV7-6 and TRBJ2-7; no reliable D call. The CDR3 loop spans 13 amino acids. The V and J ends lost 0 bases and 3 bases respectively, with 6 bases between them. CDR1 is SGHVS and CDR2 is FNYEAQ in the germline V gene. CDR3 DNA: TGTGCCAGCAGCTTAGCGGCACACTACGAGCAGTACTTC. This translates into CASSLAAHYEQYF.

The rearrangement uses TRBV6-5 and TRBJ2-7, with TRBD1 matching 10 bases. Per germline, CDR1 MNHEY and CDR2 SVGAGI. The CDR3 length is 13 residues. Trimming at V came to 6 bases and at J to 11 bases, leaving 10 bases not matched to a gene. This CDR3 is CASSPRDRGGEYF. The CDR3 coding sequence is TGTGCCAGCAGCCCACGGGACAGGGGCGGGGAGTACTTC.

This sequence joins TRBV3-1 (or the pseudogene TRBV3-2) and TRBJ1-1; D gene unclear. Deletions cut 4 bases from V and 0 bases from J, with 12 bases between. The V gene's germline CDR1 is LGHDT and CDR2 YNNKEL (reference sequence). This CDR3 has 15 residues. The CDR3 region is CASSRRARLNTEAFF. CDR3 bases: TGTGCCAGCAGCCGGAGGGCCCGTTTGAACACTGAAGCTTTCTTT.

This clone was picked up a small number of times. The chain uses TRBV7-3 and TRBJ1-3, with D hard to call. Trimming stripped 5 bases from V and 8 bases from J, with 16 bases between. The CDR3 has 14 amino acids. CDR1 is SGHTA and CDR2 is FQGTGA in the germline V gene. The CDR3 DNA follows: TGTGCCAGCAGCCGGGAGGCGGCCAGCGACACCATATATTTT. Amino acids: CASSREAASDTIYF. Supplemented by reference TRBV7-3 and TRBJ1-3, the full variable domain reads GAGVSQTPSNKVTEKGKYVELRCDPISGHTALYWYRQSLGQGPEFLIYFQGTGAADDSGLPNDRFFAVRPEGSVSTLKIQRTERGDSAVYLCASSREAASDTIYFGEGSWLTVV.

This chain uses TRBV18 with TRBJ2-3; perhaps TRBD2 as D (6 bases). The CDR3 consists of 16 residues. Germline CDR1 is KGHSH and CDR2 is LQKENI. Trimming left V 2 bases short and J 1 base short, with 13 bases between. CDR3 DNA sequence: TGTGCCAGCTCACCAAGTTCGGCTAGCGGCACAGATACGCAGTATTTT. Translated: CASSPSSASGTDTQYF.

V is TRBV4-1 and J is TRBJ2-7, with 8 bases identical to TRBD2. V lost 2 bases and J lost 0; bases outside the gene matches: 15. Germline V gene lookup returns CDR1 MGHRA and CDR2 YSYEKL. There are 19 residues in the CDR3. The CDR3 sequence: CASSQWGAGAVGNSYEQYF. As DNA, the CDR3 is TGCGCCAGCAGCCAATGGGGAGCGGGAGCAGTCGGAAACTCCTACGAGCAGTACTTC.

This clone was picked up one time. This sequence joins TRBV12-5 and TRBJ2-5; weak D call: TRBD2 (5 bases). The V end lost 6 bases, the J end lost 5 bases, and 13 bases lay between the germline ends. The CDR3 covers 13 residues. Germline V gene data show CDR1 as LGHNT and CDR2 as FRNRAP. CDR3 in DNA: TGTGCTAGTGGCCTCGGACCGGGGGAGACCCAGTACTTC. Translation: CASGLGPGETQYF.

This clone was found a few times. The chain uses TRBV4-1 and TRBJ1-3; 8 bases fit TRBD1. Looked up from germline, CDR1 is MGHRA and CDR2 is YSYEKL. Unmatched junction bases numbered 5, after V lost 0 bases and J lost 4 bases. The CDR3 length is 16 residues. The CDR3 region is CASSQDPPGGGNTIYF. In DNA form, the CDR3 reads TGCGCCAGCAGCCAAGATCCCCCAGGGGGCGGAAACACCATATATTTT.

CDR3 sequence reads: CASSLFGSTGTQYF. In DNA form, the CDR3 reads TGTGCCAGCAGCTTATTCGGCTCGACGGGGACCCAGTACTTC. The gene calls are TRBV7-3 and TRBJ2-5, with D unclear. This CDR3 spans 14 amino acids. The V end was cut by 2 bases, the J end by 7 bases, with 14 bases between. Germline V gene sequence: CDR1 SGHTA, CDR2 FQGTGA.

V and J are TRBV24-1 and TRBJ2-1, with 7 bases matching TRBD2. Germline loops: CDR1 KGHDR, CDR2 SFDVKD. V dropped 9 bases and J dropped 0; count of bases not matched to a gene: 4. CDR3 size: 14 residues. The DNA of the CDR3 is TGTGCCACCGGGGGGGGAGGCTCCTACAATGAGCAGTTCTTC. Translated: CATGGGGSYNEQFF.

The rearrangement links TRBV20-1 to TRBJ2-7; possibly TRBD1 for D (7 bases). Deletions cut 3 bases from V and 6 bases from J, with 18 bases between. This CDR3 is 14 amino acids long. Germline loops: CDR1 DFQATT, CDR2 SNEGSKA (reference sequence). The CDR3 reads CSASQGGLGGEQYF. CDR3 nucleotides: TGCAGTGCTAGTCAGGGGGGCTTAGGGGGCGAGCAGTACTTC.

The gene calls are TRBV15 and TRBJ2-3, with TRBD2 identical over 7 bases. Germline values: CDR1 LNHNV, CDR2 YYDKDF (reference sequence). Trimming took 1 base from V and 0 from J; bases not matched to a gene: 13. The CDR3 loop spans 19 amino acids. The CDR3 region is CATSRGPGLGGVSTDTQYF. For the CDR3, the DNA is TGTGCCACCAGCAGAGGCCCTGGGCTGGGGGGGGTGAGCACAGATACGCAGTATTTT.

This clone has only one observation. The chain couples TRBV2 to TRBJ2-7, with TRBD2 as a possible D gene (6 bases). The CDR3 runs 14 residues. Trimming removed 5 bases at V and 2 bases at J, with 13 bases between. Germline lookup yields CDR1 SNHLY and CDR2 FYNNEI. CDR3 amino acids: CASSPGTGPYEQYF. The CDR3 nucleotides are TGTGCCAGCAGTCCCGGGACTGGTCCCTACGAGCAGTACTTC.

Points on this clone: Other DNA sequences within the sample encode an identical CDR3. The chain is built from TRBV30 and TRBJ2-3; D may be TRBD2 (5 bases). There are 12 residues in the CDR3. V gave up 0 bases and J gave up 6 bases, with 7 bases separating them. From germline, CDR1 is GTSNPN and CDR2 SVGIG (reference sequence). The CDR3 protein is CAWSVGGDTQYF. The CDR3, as DNA: TGTGCCTGGAGTGTAGGCGGGGATACGCAGTATTTT.

The chain carries TRBV5-1 and TRBJ1-1, with D possibly matching TRBD1 (5 bases). The germline V and J ends were trimmed by 4 bases and 5 bases, with 15 bases remaining between them. CDR1 and CDR2 from the germline V gene are SGHRS and YFSETQ. The CDR3 totals 14 residues. CDR3 in amino acids: CASSPGWAGTEAFF. The CDR3 DNA follows: TGCGCCAGCAGCCCAGGGTGGGCCGGGACTGAAGCTTTCTTT.

V usage is TRBV6-5 and J usage is TRBJ1-4; D is ambiguous. Trimming took 8 bases from V and 6 from J, leaving 13 bases between them. This CDR3 comprises 13 residues. The germline V gene has CDR1 MNHEY and CDR2 SVGAGI. CDR3 sequence (DNA): TGTGCCAGCCCGGGCGGGGATGATGAAAAACTGTTTTTT. Its protein product is CASPGGDDEKLFF.

This chain joins TRBV5-6 and TRBJ2-2; D call uncertain. V dropped 3 bases and J dropped 2 bases, with 5 bases sitting between them. CDR1 is SGHDT and CDR2 is YYEEEE in the germline V gene. This CDR3 has 13 residues. The CDR3 nucleotides read TGTGCCAGCAGCTCCTTTAACACCGGGGAGCTGTTTTTT. Translating gives CASSSFNTGELFF.

This clone was recorded a few times. The chain carries TRBV11-3 and TRBJ1-6; tentatively, D is TRBD1 (5 bases). This CDR3 is 15 amino acids long. CDR1 and CDR2 from the germline V gene are SGHNT and YENEEA. V was shortened by 1 base and J by 7 bases, with 11 bases between the two germline ends. Written as DNA, the CDR3 is TGTGCCAGCAGCTTAGGCAGGGCTGAGAATTCACCCCTCCACTTT. This gives the protein CASSLGRAENSPLHF.

The chain is built from TRBV18 and TRBJ1-3, with no clear D. Germline V lookup: CDR1 KGHSH, CDR2 LQKENI. The CDR3 is 16 residues long. The V gene lost 6 bases and the J gene lost 0 bases, with 15 bases spanning the gap. This chain's CDR3 is CASSPGSGISGNTIYF. The CDR3 DNA reads as TGTGCCAGCTCCCCCGGGAGCGGGATCTCTGGAAACACCATATATTTT.

The chain couples TRBV7-8 to TRBJ2-7; 8 bases align to TRBD1. J gave up 9 bases and V 0 bases, and 4 bases lay outside the gene matches. From germline, CDR1 is SGHVS and CDR2 FQNEAQ. This CDR3 spans 13 amino acids. The DNA for the CDR3 is TGTGCCAGCAGCTTAGCGTCCAGGGGGCGGCAGTACTTC. Translation gives CASSLASRGRQYF.

On this clone itself: The junction and the germline gene differ at one end; a read error may be behind it. The genes are TRBV2 and TRBJ1-5, with 7 nucleotides matching TRBD1. Germline V gene sequence: CDR1 SNHLY, CDR2 FYNNEI. The CDR3 runs 16 residues. In nucleotides, the CDR3 is TGTGCCAGCAGGGAAGGTCCCGACAGGGCCCACGGGTCCCAGCATTTT. It specifies CASREGPDRAHGSQHF.

This clone has only a few counts. V is TRBV3-1 (or the pseudogene TRBV3-2) and J is TRBJ1-1; 8 bases are a match to TRBD1. Germline V CDR1 and CDR2: LGHDT, YNNKEL (reference sequence). The CDR3 has 12 residues. J was trimmed by 10 bases and V by 3 bases; bases with no gene match: 4. The CDR3 sequence is CASSQTQGGAFF. DNA of the CDR3: TGTGCCAGCAGCCAGACACAGGGGGGAGCTTTCTTT.